The 26 T cell receptor beta chains below all came from one sample that was sequenced in a study of cytomegalovirus exposure and HLA in healthy donors. The PCR contained 60 Vbeta and 13 Jbeta primers. Produced via immunoSEQ multiplex PCR; TCRdb's table is partial and in-frame only. The data show 110,000 to 150,000 clones, approximately 9% seen once. Sequenced: PBMCs. The receptor source for this set is a male donor in good health and CMV-seronegative.

J is TRBJ1-1 and V is TRBV6-4; D is possibly TRBD1 (5 bases). The V end was cut by 5 bases, the J end by 1 base, with 8 bases between. The CDR3 contains 13 residues. Germline-derived CDR1 and CDR2 are MRHNA and SNTAGT. The CDR3 reads CASSPRENTEAFF. CDR3 in DNA: TGTGCCAGCAGTCCCAGGGAGAACACTGAAGCTTTCTTT.

CDR3 loop: CASSSGYSGANVLTF. DNA for the CDR3: TGTGCCAGCAGCTCCGGTTACTCTGGGGCCAACGTCCTGACTTTC. V usage is TRBV28 and J usage is TRBJ2-6, with D hard to call. This CDR3 region has 15 residues. CDR1 is MDHEN and CDR2 is SYDVKM in the germline V gene. Trimming left V 6 bases short and J 0 bases short, with 9 bases between.

This clone was picked up a small number of times. This rearrangement joins TRBV9 to TRBJ2-2, with TRBD2 identical over 12 bases. The CDR3 covers 22 residues. Germline V CDR1 and CDR2: SGDLS, YYNGEE. V gave up 4 bases and J gave up 5 bases; unmatched junction bases: 24. The CDR3 region is CASSTQLLAGGPLYSGTGELFF. CDR3 DNA sequence: TGTGCCAGCAGCACTCAGCTGCTAGCGGGGGGGCCGCTATATTCGGGGACCGGGGAGCTGTTTTTT.

Turning to this clone: Sequence at one end of the junction differs from germline and may be a read error. This chain links TRBV23-1 with TRBJ2-1; 10 bases line up with TRBD1. TRBV23-1 is designated an ORF whose function remains uncertain. This CDR3 comprises 14 residues. The CDR3 spells CASGQGQGKDEQFF. DNA of the CDR3: TGCGCCAGCGGTCAGGGACAGGGGAAGGATGAGCAGTTCTTC.

The chain is built from TRBV28 and TRBJ1-2; a weak D match, TRBD1 (5 bases). V lost 4 bases to trimming and J lost 4 bases, with 19 bases between them. Per the germline V gene, CDR1 is MDHEN and CDR2 is SYDVKM. The length of the CDR3 is 16 residues. CDR3 bases: TGTGCCAGCAGTTCTGAGACAGTCGGGAGCTTCTATGGCTACACCTTC. Residues: CASSSETVGSFYGYTF.

The rearrangement uses TRBV5-1 and TRBJ2-5; 9 bases agree with TRBD2. V was pared by 7 bases and J by 5 bases, with 12 bases of the junction left unmatched. Germline V gene data show CDR1 as SGHRS and CDR2 as YFSETQ. The length of the CDR3 is 15 residues. The DNA for the CDR3 is TGCGCCAGCCACAGGGGCGCGGGAGGGGGGGAGACCCAGTACTTC. It encodes CASHRGAGGGETQYF.

The chain links TRBV7-9 to TRBJ2-5; D possibly corresponds to TRBD2 (5 bases). CDR1 is SEHNR and CDR2 is FQNEAQ in the germline V gene (reference sequence). Trimming stripped 7 bases from V and 4 bases from J, with 16 bases between. CDR3 length equals 14 residues. The CDR3 loop reads CASTKELAPETQYF. The CDR3 coding sequence is TGTGCCAGCACCAAAGAATTAGCGCCAGAGACCCAGTACTTC.

This clone was detected only a few times. The chain employs TRBV4-3 and TRBJ1-5, with D tentatively TRBD1 (5 bases). The germline V gene encodes CDR1 LGHNA and CDR2 YSLEER. The CDR3 runs to 15 residues. Trimming took off 0 bases at V and 7 bases at J, with 13 bases between the two ends. CDR3 region: CASSQDNWRDQPQHF. The CDR3 DNA reads as TGCGCCAGCAGCCAAGATAATTGGAGGGACCAGCCCCAGCATTTT.

In its sample, this clone was seen a few times. The chain employs TRBV7-6 and TRBJ1-4; D not resolved. The CDR3 loop spans 14 amino acids. Germline assignment: CDR1 SGHVS and CDR2 FNYEAQ. V shed 1 base and J shed 8 bases, with 11 bases lying between them. DNA of the CDR3: TGTGCCAGCAGCTTAGGCGCGGGAACAGAAAAACTGTTTTTT. The encoded protein is CASSLGAGTEKLFF. Full variable domain (rest looked up from reference TRBV7-6 and TRBJ1-4): GAGVSQSPRYKVTKRGQDVALRCDPISGHVSLYWYRQALGQGPEFLTYFNYEAQQDKSGLPNDRFSAERPEGSISTLTIQRTEQRDSAMYRCASSLGAGTEKLFFGSGTQLSVL.

The chain combines TRBV28 with TRBJ1-3, with no clear D. The length of the CDR3 is 16 residues. Germline V lookup: CDR1 MDHEN, CDR2 SYDVKM. V was pared by 5 bases and J by 1 base, with 15 bases between. For the CDR3, the DNA is TGTGCCAGCAGTCTCCCCCGGGGTTTATCTGGAAACACCATATATTTT. Its translation is CASSLPRGLSGNTIYF.

This clone was seen more than once but under ten times. V is TRBV2 and J is TRBJ2-1; perhaps TRBD2 as D (5 bases). The CDR3 loop spans 13 amino acids. The germline V and J ends were trimmed by 6 bases and 10 bases, with 16 bases remaining between them. Germline CDR1 and CDR2: SNHLY and FYNNEI. This CDR3 reads CASRAGLGKEQFF. DNA for the CDR3: TGTGCCAGCAGGGCCGGACTTGGGAAGGAGCAGTTCTTC.

CDR3 residues: CASSSGLAGGETQYF. The DNA of the CDR3 is TGTGCCAGCAGTTCCGGACTAGCTGGCGGAGAGACCCAGTACTTC. The chain has TRBV28 and TRBJ2-5; 8 bases line up with TRBD2. CDR1 and CDR2 (germline): MDHEN, SYDVKM. Trimming removed 4 bases from V and 4 bases from J; junction bases left unmatched: 8. The CDR3 is 15 residues long.

The table lists this clone with a few counts. V gene TRBV7-3 combines with J gene TRBJ2-2, with a weak D call TRBD2 (5 bases). The V gene's germline CDR1 is SGHTA and CDR2 FQGTGA. V lost 3 bases and J 7 bases, leaving 15 bases between the germline ends. The CDR3 consists of 15 residues. CDR3 protein: CASSLGSATGGELFF. For the CDR3, the DNA is TGTGCCAGCAGCTTGGGGAGTGCTACGGGCGGGGAGCTGTTTTTT.

This clone was recorded a few times. The chain is built from TRBV30 and TRBJ2-7; D is ambiguous. V dropped 2 bases and J dropped 3 bases, with 8 bases sitting between them. The germline V gene has CDR1 GTSNPN and CDR2 SVGIG (reference sequence). The CDR3 runs to 12 residues. CDR3 sequence: CAWSYLSYEQYF. The CDR3 nucleotides read TGTGCCTGGAGTTACCTGAGCTACGAGCAGTACTTC.

The genes are TRBV11-2 and TRBJ1-5, with D possibly TRBD1 on 5 matching bases. Trimming removed 1 base at V and 11 bases at J, with 21 bases between. CDR3 length: 16 residues. Germline-derived CDR1 and CDR2 are SGHAT and FQNNGV. CDR3 nucleotides: TGTGCCAGCAGCTTAGGCAATGGTAATGGGGGAGGGTCCCAGCATTTT. The encoded protein is CASSLGNGNGGGSQHF.

This clone was seen only a few times. V gene TRBV7-9 combines with J gene TRBJ1-1; 8 positions agree with TRBD1. This CDR3 contains 19 residues. V gave up 5 bases and J gave up 0 bases; unmatched junction bases: 17. Germline lookup yields CDR1 SEHNR and CDR2 FQNEAQ (reference sequence). CDR3 sequence reads: CASSGKPDRGGVMNTEAFF. CDR3 nucleotide sequence: TGTGCCAGCAGCGGCAAGCCCGACAGGGGCGGAGTTATGAACACTGAAGCTTTCTTT.

The V gene is TRBV5-6, the J gene TRBJ2-6; maybe TRBD2 (5 bases). In germline, CDR1 is SGHDT, CDR2 YYEEEE. This CDR3 contains 15 residues. The ends were cut back, 4 bases at V and 1 base at J, with 9 bases in the middle. The CDR3 nucleotides are TGTGCCAGCAGCCCCGGCGGGTCTGGGGCCAACGTCCTGACTTTC. It specifies CASSPGGSGANVLTF.

J is TRBJ2-7 and V is TRBV5-1; 9 bases agree with TRBD1. The V gene's germline CDR1 is SGHRS and CDR2 YFSETQ. V lost 4 bases and J lost 5; bases outside the gene matches: 10. The CDR3 extends over 15 amino acids. CDR3 region: CASSVGQGLNDEQYF. CDR3 coding DNA: TGCGCCAGCAGCGTGGGACAGGGCCTGAATGACGAGCAGTACTTC.

This clone was seen only a few times. This chain uses TRBV9 with TRBJ2-1, with a weak D call TRBD2 (5 bases). The CDR3 has 16 amino acids. Germline V lookup: CDR1 SGDLS, CDR2 YYNGEE. V dropped 4 bases and J dropped 4 bases, with 18 bases sitting between them. Here the CDR3 DNA reads TGTGCCAGCAGCCCCAGCGGATCACCGTATTACAATGAGCAGTTCTTC. Its translation is CASSPSGSPYYNEQFF.

About this clone: The junction departs from the called germline gene at one end, perhaps through a read error. Additional DNA sequences in this sample encode the identical CDR3. V is TRBV4-2 and J is TRBJ2-2, with a possible D match to TRBD1 (6 bases). The CDR3 has 12 residues. The germline V gene has CDR1 LGHNA and CDR2 YNFKEQ. The CDR3 sequence: CASSQDSGELFF. CDR3 coding DNA: TGTGCAAGCAGCCAGGACAGCGGGGAGCTGTTTTTT.

This clone was seen a few times. The chain couples TRBV19 to TRBJ2-2; TRBD1 aligns across 7 bases. The J segment lost 0 bases and the V segment lost 6 bases, leaving 4 bases of the junction unmatched. Germline CDR1 LNHDA, CDR2 SQIVND (reference sequence). This CDR3 comprises 15 residues. Here the CDR3 DNA reads TGTGCCAGTAGCAGGGGACAGCCGAACACCGGGGAGCTGTTTTTT. Its protein is CASSRGQPNTGELFF.

CDR3 bases: TGTGCCAGTAGTCCTCTAGCGGGAGGAGAGGAGACCCAGTACTTC. This encodes CASSPLAGGEETQYF. This chain uses TRBV19 with TRBJ2-5, with 11 bases fitting TRBD2. The CDR3 has 15 residues. Germline values: CDR1 LNHDA, CDR2 SQIVND (reference sequence). Trimming removed 5 bases from V and 5 bases from J; junction bases left unmatched: 7. The variable domain in full, completed from reference TRBV19 and TRBJ2-5, reads DGGITQSPKYLFRKEGQNVTLSCEQNLNHDAMYWYRQDPGQGLRLIYYSQIVNDFQKGDIAEGYSVSREKKESFPLTVTSAQKNPTAFYLCASSPLAGGEETQYFGPGTRLLVL.

CDR3 amino acids: CATRGGPNEAFF. In DNA, the CDR3 is TGTGCCACCCGCGGGGGGCCGAATGAAGCTTTCTTT. The rearrangement joins TRBV7-9 to TRBJ1-1; tentative D call: TRBD1 (6 bases). V lost 10 bases to trimming and J lost 7 bases, with 16 bases between them. CDR3 size: 12 residues. The germline V gene has CDR1 SEHNR and CDR2 FQNEAQ (reference sequence).

The V and J genes are TRBV7-9 and TRBJ1-1; perhaps TRBD1 as D (5 bases). V was cut by 7 bases and J by 0 bases, with 18 bases left in between. The CDR3 is 16 amino acids. Germline V gives CDR1 SEHNR, CDR2 FQNEAQ (reference sequence). CDR3 coding DNA: TGTGCCAGCACGGACGGGGGAGTTTCAATGAACACTGAAGCTTTCTTT. It encodes CASTDGGVSMNTEAFF.

The rearrangement links TRBV30 to TRBJ2-3; the match to TRBD1 covers 7 bases. CDR1 is GTSNPN and CDR2 is SVGIG in the germline V gene (reference sequence). This CDR3 spans 12 amino acids. Trimming took 0 bases from V and 10 from J; bases not matched to a gene: 4. DNA for the CDR3: TGTGCCTGGAGTGTATCCCAGGGGGCGCAGTATTTT. Protein product: CAWSVSQGAQYF.

This clone was seen more than once but under ten times. This chain connects TRBV7-2 to TRBJ1-2, with 9 bases lining up with TRBD1. CDR1 SGHTA and CDR2 FQGNSA come from the germline V gene. V was pared by 6 bases and J by 0 bases, with 8 bases of the junction left unmatched. This CDR3 has 16 residues. CDR3 nucleotide sequence: TGTGCCAGCAGGACGGGACAGGGCTCACCTAACTATGGCTACACCTTC. Protein sequence: CASRTGQGSPNYGYTF.